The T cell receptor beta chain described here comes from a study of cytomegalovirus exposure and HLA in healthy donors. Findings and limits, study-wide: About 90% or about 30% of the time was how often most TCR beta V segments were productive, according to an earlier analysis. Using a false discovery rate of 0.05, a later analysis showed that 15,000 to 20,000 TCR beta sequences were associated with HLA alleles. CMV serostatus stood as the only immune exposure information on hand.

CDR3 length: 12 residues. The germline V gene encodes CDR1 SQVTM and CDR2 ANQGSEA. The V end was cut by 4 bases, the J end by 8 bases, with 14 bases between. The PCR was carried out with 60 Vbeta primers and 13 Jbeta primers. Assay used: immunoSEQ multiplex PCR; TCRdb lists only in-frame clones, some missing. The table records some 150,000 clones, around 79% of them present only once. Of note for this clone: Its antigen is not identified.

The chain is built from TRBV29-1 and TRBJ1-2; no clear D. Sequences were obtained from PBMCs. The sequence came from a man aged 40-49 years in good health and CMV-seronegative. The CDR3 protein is CSVVEEGGGYTF. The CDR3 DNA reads TGCAGCGTTGTTGAAGAGGGAGGAGGCTACACCTTC.